This is a list of T cell receptor beta chains from one sample in a study of shared clonotypes between healthy human individuals. The protocol was immunoSEQ multiplex PCR, while the TCRdb copy is restricted to in-frame clones and leaves out a portion. The sample carries roughly 640,000 clones, approximately 79% recorded once. The sample taken for sequencing was memory CD4+ T cells sorted from blood. These receptors were collected from a woman in her 30s in good health. Each CDR3 is given with its conserved first and last residue. Fields, in order: V gene, J gene, D gene, clone size, CDR3 protein, CDR3 DNA. A D gene is named only where the DNA matches it firmly. Part of the rows lack a size; the others show once, few, many or a class for expanded clones.

TRBV7-2	TRBJ2-1	TRBD2	.	CASSDQPGTRNNEQFF	TGTGCCAGCAGCGACCAACCCGGGACTAGAAACAATGAGCAGTTCTTC
TRBV5-1	TRBJ2-5	.	.	CASSLTGKETQYF	TGCGCCAGCAGCTTGACTGGTAAAGAGACCCAGTACTTC
TRBV10-3	TRBJ2-3	.	.	CAASSGASAVDTQYF	TGTGCCGCATCCAGTGGCGCCTCGGCGGTAGATACGCAGTATTTT
TRBV5-1	TRBJ2-3	TRBD2	.	CASSAGTSGSTQYF	TGCGCCAGCAGCGCAGGGACTAGCGGGAGTACGCAGTATTTT
TRBV27	TRBJ2-1	.	.	CASSLRVIGNNEQFF	TGTGCCAGCAGTTTAAGGGTTATCGGAAACAATGAGCAGTTCTTC
TRBV5-3	TRBJ1-2	TRBD1	.	CARSLRDRRLLNYGYTF	TGTGCCAGAAGCCTCCGGGACAGGAGATTACTCAACTATGGCTACACCTTC
TRBV10-3	TRBJ1-4	TRBD1	.	CAIRGPGQDEKLFF	TGTGCCATCAGGGGACCGGGACAGGATGAAAAACTGTTTTTT
TRBV28	TRBJ2-7	.	.	CASSLDWGTVPYEQYF	TGTGCCAGCAGTTTAGATTGGGGTACGGTTCCCTACGAGCAGTACTTC
TRBV5-8	TRBJ1-5	.	.	CASSLVGIFGNQPQHF	TGTGCCAGCAGCTTGGTAGGGATCTTCGGCAATCAGCCCCAGCATTTT
TRBV2	TRBJ2-7	TRBD2	.	CASSESSGLGISYEQYF	TGTGCCAGCAGTGAATCGTCGGGACTAGGCATCTCCTACGAGCAGTACTTC
TRBV2	TRBJ2-7	.	.	CASSDDSASPYEQYF	TGTGCCAGCAGTGATGACAGCGCCAGTCCCTACGAGCAGTACTTC
TRBV9	TRBJ2-5	TRBD2	.	CASSVDPGGLEGETQYF	TGTGCCAGCAGCGTAGACCCGGGAGGATTGGAAGGAGAGACCCAGTACTTC
TRBV5-1	TRBJ1-1	.	.	CASSEKSGIGNTEAFF	TGCGCCAGCAGCGAAAAATCGGGAATCGGGAACACTGAAGCTTTCTTT
TRBV19	TRBJ1-5	TRBD1	once	CASSMATGAANQPQHF	TGTGCCAGTAGTATGGCCACAGGGGCGGCAAATCAGCCCCAGCATTTT
TRBV27	TRBJ2-7	TRBD2	few	CASSSMTGLAGYEQYF	TGTGCCAGCAGTTCAATGACTGGGCTAGCGGGCTACGAGCAGTACTTC
TRBV10-3	TRBJ2-7	.	.	CATAGETGHSYEQYF	TGTGCCACCGCCGGCGAAACAGGGCACTCCTACGAGCAGTACTTC
TRBV7-2	TRBJ2-7	.	.	CASSHGGFSSYEQYF	TGTGCCAGCAGCCATGGGGGTTTTAGCTCCTACGAGCAGTACTTC
TRBV7-2	TRBJ2-1	.	.	CASSLYVSGDNEQFF	TGTGCCAGCAGCTTATACGTGAGCGGAGACAATGAGCAGTTCTTC
TRBV5-1	TRBJ1-5	TRBD1	.	CASSLGVGQGNQPQHF	TGCGCCAGCAGCTTGGGGGTGGGACAGGGGAATCAGCCCCAGCATTTT
TRBV19	TRBJ2-3	.	.	CASTPGGTDTQYF	TGTGCCAGTACCCCAGGGGGCACAGATACGCAGTATTTT
TRBV27	TRBJ2-3	.	few	CASSFGQPSTDTQYF	TGTGCCAGCAGTTTCGGGCAGCCAAGCACAGATACGCAGTATTTT
TRBV9	TRBJ2-1	.	.	CASSVEVTGWIYNEQFF	TGTGCCAGCAGCGTAGAAGTAACGGGATGGATCTACAATGAGCAGTTCTTC
TRBV5-1	TRBJ2-1	.	few	CASSLSSAGYNEQFF	TGCGCCAGCAGCTTGTCTAGTGCGGGGTACAATGAGCAGTTCTTC
TRBV19	TRBJ1-5	.	few	CASNGGPKGNQPQHF	TGTGCCAGTAACGGGGGGCCTAAGGGCAATCAGCCCCAGCATTTT
TRBV29-1	TRBJ2-7	.	.	CSVGDLQGTYEQYF	TGCAGCGTGGGGGACCTACAGGGAACCTACGAGCAGTACTTC
TRBV7-3	TRBJ2-7	TRBD2	.	CASSLGLANEQYF	TGTGCCAGCAGCCTGGGACTAGCGAACGAGCAGTACTTC